This T cell receptor beta chain came from a study of T-cell reconstitution after alpha-beta-depleted transplantation in children. V was trimmed by 3 bases and J by 4 bases, leaving 11 bases between them. The CDR3 has 14 amino acids. Researchers prepared the TCRbeta library using unique molecular identifiers, the study reports. One entry per CDR3 protein results from TCRdb running MiXCR on the PCR reads. The sample yields a few hundred thousand distinct CDR3 sequences, about a tenth seen once. Sequencing was performed on PBMCs from the stem cell graft donor, taken from the stem cell graft. V gene TRBV12-3 or TRBV12-4 combines with J gene TRBJ2-3; the D gene is possibly TRBD1 (5 bases). This sequence originates from a human donor who donated a stem cell graft to a child with acute lymphoblastic leukemia. The CDR3 loop is CASSFMQGSDTQYF. In nucleotides, the CDR3 is TGTGCCAGCAGTTTCATGCAGGGCTCAGATACGCAGTATTTT.